These 18 T cell receptor beta chains originate from one sample sequenced in a study of human T cells and chemical hapten exposure. The time point: patch test 3, about 24 weeks after DPC sensitization. Treatment indicated: therapeutic diphenylcyclopropenone sensitization with weekly scalp DPC. TCRdb re-derived calls from the RACE reads in MiXCR, one entry per CDR3 protein. The sample consists of about 190,000 distinct CDR3 sequences, about 25% of them appearing once. This sample comprised whole blood, obtained in connection with sensitization to the hapten diphenylcyclopropenone (DPC). The receptors were gathered from a woman in her thirties or forties with alopecia areata. Some clones in this sample may be carry-over from other donors' samples.

The chain combines TRBV6-2 or TRBV6-3 with TRBJ2-6; D possibly corresponds to TRBD1 (5 bases). V shed 5 bases and J shed 0 bases, with 11 bases lying between them. The CDR3 sequence is 16 residues long. Germline V CDR1 and CDR2: MNHEY, SVGEGT. CDR3 protein: CASSTSGNSGANVLTF. CDR3 sequence (DNA): TGTGCCAGCAGTACTTCAGGGAACTCTGGGGCCAACGTCCTGACTTTC.

V is TRBV27 and J is TRBJ1-1; no clear D. Germline loops: CDR1 MNHEY, CDR2 SMNVEV (reference sequence). The CDR3 runs to 13 residues. Deletions cut 2 bases from V and 3 bases from J, with 7 bases between. This chain's CDR3 is CASSLKQDTEAFF. The DNA for the CDR3 is TGTGCCAGCAGTTTAAAGCAAGACACTGAAGCTTTCTTT.

As DNA, the CDR3 is TGCAGCGTTGAAGTCCCGACCTCCAATGAGCAGTTCTTC. Protein: CSVEVPTSNEQFF. The chain recombines TRBV29-1 with TRBJ2-1; D gene ambiguous. Per germline, CDR1 SQVTM and CDR2 ANQGSEA. This CDR3 is built from 13 residues. The V and J ends lost 1 base and 6 bases respectively, with 10 bases between them.

This sequence joins TRBV20-1 and TRBJ2-3; D unresolved. The CDR3 is 15 amino acids. The V end was cut by 3 bases, the J end by 6 bases, with 19 bases between. Germline V gives CDR1 DFQATT, CDR2 SNEGSKA (reference sequence). The DNA of the CDR3 is TGCAGTGCTAGTGAGGTTGGCAGGCCACCGGATACGCAGTATTTT. Translation gives CSASEVGRPPDTQYF.

Ten or more counts support this clonotype. V is TRBV20-1 and J is TRBJ1-2, with 8 bases that match TRBD1. V dropped 6 bases and J dropped 4; count of bases not matched to a gene: 4. Germline V CDR1 and CDR2: DFQATT, SNEGSKA (reference sequence). This CDR3 has 12 residues. CDR3 residues: CSATTGAYGYTF. CDR3 bases: TGCAGTGCAACGACAGGGGCCTATGGCTACACCTTC.

The sample holds a few counts of this clonotype. The chain links TRBV28 to TRBJ2-7; D uncertain. The germline CDR1 and CDR2 sequences are MDHEN and SYDVKM. V lost 6 bases to trimming and J lost 0 bases, with 9 bases between them. This CDR3 has 13 amino acids. CDR3 sequence: CASSRSISYEQYF. As DNA, the CDR3 is TGTGCCAGCAGCCGTTCCATCTCCTACGAGCAGTACTTC.

There are a few counts of this clonotype. This chain joins TRBV7-3 and TRBJ1-2, with 10 bases that match TRBD1. CDR1 SGHTA and CDR2 FQGTGA come from the germline V gene. The CDR3 sequence is 15 residues long. V lost 4 bases to trimming and J lost 8 bases; unmatched junction nucleotides: 10. CDR3 DNA sequence: TGTGCCAGCAGCTCCACAGGAGGGACAGGGGACGGCTACACCTTC. Encoded protein: CASSSTGGTGDGYTF.

This clonotype was picked up a small number of times. The gene calls are TRBV30 and TRBJ2-7; the D is unclear. The CDR3 loop spans 12 amino acids. The germline gives CDR1 GTSNPN, CDR2 SVGIG (reference sequence). Trimming cost V 2 bases and J 2 bases, with 7 bases left between them. CDR3 DNA: TGTGCCTGGAGTTTGGAAACCTACGAGCAGTACTTC. Translating it yields CAWSLETYEQYF.

This clonotype was observed a handful of times. This chain uses TRBV2 with TRBJ1-4, with TRBD1 identical over 9 bases. With 6 bases clipped from V and 6 bases from J, the junction kept 8 bases outside the gene matches. Germline V gene sequence: CDR1 SNHLY, CDR2 FYNNEI. The CDR3 has 15 residues. CDR3 in amino acids: CASRAIGTGYEKLFF. The CDR3 bases are TGTGCCAGCAGAGCGATTGGGACAGGGTATGAAAAACTGTTTTTT.

This clonotype was counted once. This sequence joins TRBV7-2 and TRBJ2-1; 15 bases are a match to TRBD2. The CDR3 is 17 residues long. With V trimmed by 5 bases and J by 6 bases, 8 bases remained unmatched. The germline gives CDR1 SGHTA, CDR2 FQGNSA. The CDR3 DNA reads as TGTGCCAGCAGCGCCGGGACTAGCGGGAGGTGGGCCAATGAGCAGTTCTTC. It encodes CASSAGTSGRWANEQFF.

This clonotype was recorded a few times. The chain employs TRBV6-5 and TRBJ1-1; no clear D gene. CDR1 is MNHEY, CDR2 SVGAGI, per germline. V dropped 0 bases and J dropped 1 base, with 12 bases sitting between them. This CDR3 is 16 amino acids long. The CDR3 loop is CASSYSNLAGNTEAFF. In DNA form, the CDR3 reads TGTGCCAGCAGTTACTCGAACTTGGCGGGGAACACTGAAGCTTTCTTT.

The chain has TRBV5-1 and TRBJ2-3, with TRBD2 as a possible D gene (6 bases). The CDR3 spans 15 residues. Trimming stripped 0 bases from V and 3 bases from J, with 11 bases between. Germline loops: CDR1 SGHRS, CDR2 YFSETQ. CDR3 sequence (DNA): TGCGCCAGCAGCTTGGCCGGGAGAAGAACAGATACGCAGTATTTT. Encoded protein: CASSLAGRRTDTQYF.

This chain joins TRBV28 and TRBJ2-2, with a tentative D call TRBD2 (7 bases). The CDR3 runs to 13 residues. Germline values: CDR1 MDHEN, CDR2 SYDVKM. With 4 bases removed from V and 7 bases from J, the gap between germline ends came to 10 bases. The chain's CDR3 is CASSYREGGELFF. Written as DNA, the CDR3 is TGTGCCAGCAGTTACAGGGAGGGCGGGGAGCTGTTTTTT. The whole variable domain, filled in from reference TRBV28 and TRBJ2-2, reads DVKVTQSSRYLVKRTGEKVFLECVQDMDHENMFWYRQDPGLGLRLIYFSYDVKMKEKGDIPEGYSVSREKKERFSLILESASTNQTSMYLCASSYREGGELFFGEGSRLTVL.

The V gene is TRBV28, the J gene TRBJ2-1; D possibly uses TRBD1 or TRBD2 (5 bases each). V was shortened by 8 bases and J by 3 bases, with 17 bases between the two germline ends. Germline V gene lookup returns CDR1 MDHEN and CDR2 SYDVKM. The CDR3 loop spans 15 amino acids. Here the CDR3 DNA reads TGTGCCAGCGTGTTGGGGCGTCGGGGCTACAATGAGCAGTTCTTC. It yields the protein CASVLGRRGYNEQFF.

This rearrangement joins TRBV20-1 to TRBJ1-1; no firm D call. The CDR3 has 12 residues. Trimming cost V 0 bases and J 11 bases, with 13 bases left between them. Germline V gives CDR1 DFQATT, CDR2 SNEGSKA (reference sequence). CDR3 residues: CSARDRSLGAFF. The CDR3 region has the DNA TGCAGTGCTAGAGATCGCAGCCTGGGGGCTTTCTTT.

The chain has TRBV19 and TRBJ2-7; the D gene is possibly TRBD2 (6 bases). The V and J ends lost 6 bases and 1 base respectively, with 16 bases between them. The CDR3 contains 15 residues. CDR1 is LNHDA and CDR2 is SQIVND in the germline V gene (reference sequence). The CDR3 reads CASRTTGSGSYEQYF. CDR3 nucleotide sequence: TGTGCCAGTAGGACTACCGGGAGCGGGTCCTACGAGCAGTACTTC.

This clonotype was observed a handful of times. This CDR3 is CAISEVSTGVRYEQYF. CDR3 coding DNA: TGTGCCATCAGTGAAGTCTCGACAGGGGTGCGGTACGAGCAGTACTTC. V is TRBV10-3 and J is TRBJ2-7; TRBD1 aligns across 8 bases. Germline assignment: CDR1 ENHRY and CDR2 SYGVKD. CDR3 length equals 16 residues. V trimming: 3 bases; J trimming: 4 bases; junction bases outside the gene matches: 11.

This clonotype has just a few counts. This chain links TRBV28 with TRBJ2-1; 11 positions agree with TRBD2. CDR3 length equals 17 residues. With V trimmed by 8 bases and J by 8 bases, 17 bases remained unmatched. Germline V gene lookup returns CDR1 MDHEN and CDR2 SYDVKM. CDR3 residues: CASLIGGILAGADEQFF. The DNA for the CDR3 is TGTGCCAGCCTCATTGGAGGGATACTAGCGGGAGCCGATGAGCAGTTCTTC.